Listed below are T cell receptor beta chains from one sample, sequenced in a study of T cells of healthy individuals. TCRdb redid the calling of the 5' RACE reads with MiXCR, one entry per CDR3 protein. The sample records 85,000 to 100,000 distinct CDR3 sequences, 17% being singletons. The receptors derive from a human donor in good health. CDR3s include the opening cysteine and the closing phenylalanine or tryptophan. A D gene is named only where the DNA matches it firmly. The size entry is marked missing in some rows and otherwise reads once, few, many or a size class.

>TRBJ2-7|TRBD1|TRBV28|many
CASRQGALEYEQYF
TGTGCCAGTAGACAGGGAGCCCTGGAGTACGAGCAGTACTTC
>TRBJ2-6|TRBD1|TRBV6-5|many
CASSYSYQGATTGANVLTF
TGTGCCAGCAGTTACTCTTATCAGGGGGCTACTACTGGGGCCAACGTCCTGACTTTC
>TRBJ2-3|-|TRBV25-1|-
CASSGGLPGTDTQYF
TGTGCCAGCAGTGGTGGACTTCCAGGCACAGATACGCAGTATTTT
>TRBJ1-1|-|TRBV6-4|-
CASRGDGLTEAFF
TGTGCCAGCAGAGGGGACGGCTTAACTGAAGCTTTCTTT
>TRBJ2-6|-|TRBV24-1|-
CATSDFRTDSVSGANVLTF
TGTGCCACCAGTGATTTTCGCACGGATAGTGTATCTGGGGCCAACGTCCTGACTTTC
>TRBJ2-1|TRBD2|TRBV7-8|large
CASSFRGGANEQFF
TGTGCCAGCAGCTTTCGGGGGGGCGCTAATGAGCAGTTCTTC
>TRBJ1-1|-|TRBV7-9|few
CASSLYTGIGNTEAFF
TGTGCCAGCAGCTTGTATACAGGGATCGGGAACACTGAAGCTTTCTTT
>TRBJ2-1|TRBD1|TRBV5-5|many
CASRLGQGSVYEQFF
TGTGCCAGCAGACTTGGACAGGGATCGGTCTATGAGCAGTTCTTC
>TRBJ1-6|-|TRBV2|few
CASSEGQVNSPLHF
TGTGCCAGCAGTGAAGGTCAAGTTAATTCACCCCTCCACTTT
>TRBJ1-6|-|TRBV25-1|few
CASSEQGFNSPLHF
TGTGCCAGCAGTGAACAAGGGTTCAATTCACCCCTCCACTTT
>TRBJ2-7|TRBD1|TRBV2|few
CASSEGQGHYEQYF
TGTGCCAGCAGTGAGGGACAGGGCCACTACGAGCAGTACTTC
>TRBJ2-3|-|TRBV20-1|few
CSARAAPTDTQYF
TGCAGTGCTAGAGCGGCACCTACAGATACGCAGTATTTT
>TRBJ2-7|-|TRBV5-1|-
CANNYEQYF
TGCGCCAACAACTACGAGCAGTACTTC
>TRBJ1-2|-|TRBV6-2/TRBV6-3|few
CASSRDINYGYTF
TGTGCCAGCAGTCGGGACATTAACTATGGCTACACCTTC
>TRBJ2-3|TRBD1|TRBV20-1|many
CSARTGQGFTDTQYF
TGCAGTGCTAGGACAGGACAGGGGTTCACAGATACGCAGTATTTT
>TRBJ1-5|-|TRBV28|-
CAGGQGGFEQPQHF
TGTGCCGGGGGGCAGGGAGGGTTTGAGCAGCCCCAGCATTTT
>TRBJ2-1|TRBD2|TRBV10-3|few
CAITESPLSGGGINEQFF
TGTGCCATCACCGAATCCCCTCTCAGCGGGGGGGGAATTAATGAGCAGTTCTTC
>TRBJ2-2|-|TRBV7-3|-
CASSSPNGGEAGELFF
TGTGCCAGCAGTTCTCCAAATGGCGGGGAAGCCGGGGAGCTGTTTTTT
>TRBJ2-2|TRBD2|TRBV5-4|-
CASSLKNLAANTGELFF
TGTGCCAGCAGCTTAAAAAACCTAGCGGCGAACACCGGGGAGCTGTTTTTT
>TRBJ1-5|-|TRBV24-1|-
CATSDFGNQPQHF
TGTGCCACCAGTGATTTTGGGAATCAGCCCCAGCATTTT
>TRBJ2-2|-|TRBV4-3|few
CASSQDESGLGTGELFF
TGCGCCAGCAGCCAAGATGAATCGGGGTTGGGCACCGGGGAGCTGTTTTTT
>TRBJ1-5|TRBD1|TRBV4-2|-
CASSQEDRGQPQHF
TGTGCCAGCAGCCAAGAAGACAGGGGGCAGCCCCAGCATTTT
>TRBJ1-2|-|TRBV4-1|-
CASSQVGLANYGYTF
TGCGCCAGCAGCCAAGTAGGGCTGGCTAACTATGGCTACACCTTC
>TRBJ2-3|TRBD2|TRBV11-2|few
CASSVSGTFTDTQYF
TGTGCCAGCAGCGTTAGCGGGACTTTCACAGATACGCAGTATTTT
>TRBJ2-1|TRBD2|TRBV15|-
CATSRDRGGRANNEQFF
TGTGCCACCAGCAGAGATCGAGGCGGGAGGGCCAACAATGAGCAGTTCTTC
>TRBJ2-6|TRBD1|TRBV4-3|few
CASSQRDSFSGANVLTF
TGCGCCAGCAGCCAACGGGACAGCTTCTCTGGGGCCAACGTCCTGACTTTC
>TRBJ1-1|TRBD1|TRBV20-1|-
CSATDRVGNAEAFF
TGCAGTGCCACTGACAGGGTGGGGAATGCTGAAGCTTTCTTT
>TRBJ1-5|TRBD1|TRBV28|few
CASLTGGRQPQHF
TGTGCCAGCCTAACAGGGGGAAGACAGCCCCAGCATTTT
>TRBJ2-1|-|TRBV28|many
CASRLQGNRYNEQFF
TGTGCCAGCAGACTACAGGGCAATCGCTACAATGAGCAGTTCTTC
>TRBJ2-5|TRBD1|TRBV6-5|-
CASSPRDRGIEETQYF
TGTGCCAGCAGTCCAAGGGACAGGGGGATCGAAGAGACCCAGTACTTC
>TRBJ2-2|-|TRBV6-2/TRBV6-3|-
CASSYVSGTTGELFF
TGTGCCAGCAGTTACGTATCAGGCACCACCGGGGAGCTGTTTTTT
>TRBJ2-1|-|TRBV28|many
CASSPQLGNEQFF
TGTGCCAGCAGTCCCCAACTGGGAAATGAGCAGTTCTTC
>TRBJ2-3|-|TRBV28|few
CASSQRRDTQYF
TGTGCCAGCAGCCAAAGAAGGGATACGCAGTATTTT
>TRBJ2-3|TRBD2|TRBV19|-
CASTPGLAGASTDTQYF
TGTGCCAGTACTCCGGGACTAGCGGGGGCGAGCACAGATACGCAGTATTTT
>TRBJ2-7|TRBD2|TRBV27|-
CASSSGTRAYEQYF
TGTGCCAGCAGTTCCGGGACTAGAGCCTACGAGCAGTACTTC
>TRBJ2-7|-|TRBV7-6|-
CASSLGGSGEQYF
TGTGCCAGCAGCTTAGGAGGAAGTGGCGAGCAGTACTTC
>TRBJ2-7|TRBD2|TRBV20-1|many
CSAAGTKRGYYEQYF
TGCAGTGCAGCAGGGACCAAGCGGGGATACTACGAGCAGTACTTC
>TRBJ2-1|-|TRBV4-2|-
CASSQGPGDNNNEQFF
TGTGCCAGCAGCCAAGGCCCCGGGGACAACAACAATGAGCAGTTCTTC
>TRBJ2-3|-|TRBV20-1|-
CSARVALRGDTQYF
TGCAGTGCTAGAGTCGCTCTCCGGGGGGATACGCAGTATTTT
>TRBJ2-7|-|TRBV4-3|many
CASSQLTGTSEQYF
TGCGCCAGCAGCCAACTGACTGGGACGAGCGAGCAGTACTTC
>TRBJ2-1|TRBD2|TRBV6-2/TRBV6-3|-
CASSQAGTRQFF
TGTGCCAGCAGCCAAGCCGGGACTAGGCAGTTCTTC
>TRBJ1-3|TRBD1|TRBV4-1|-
CASSPGQGRDTIYF
TGCGCCAGCAGCCCCGGACAGGGTCGGGACACCATATATTTT
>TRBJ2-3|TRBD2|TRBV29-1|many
CSGGGGADTQYF
TGCAGCGGAGGCGGGGGGGCAGATACGCAGTATTTT
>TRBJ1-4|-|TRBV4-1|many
CASSRPQGINEKLFF
TGCGCCAGCAGCCGACCCCAGGGCATTAATGAAAAACTGTTTTTT
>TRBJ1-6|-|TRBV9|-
CASSETTLNNSPLHF
TGTGCCTCCTCTGAAACGACGCTGAATAATTCACCCCTCCACTTT
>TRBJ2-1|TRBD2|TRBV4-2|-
CASSPTGTSGSGDEQFF
TGTGCCAGCAGCCCCACCGGGACTAGCGGGAGTGGGGATGAGCAGTTCTTC
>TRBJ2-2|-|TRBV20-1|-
CSASTGIETGELFF
TGCAGTGCTAGTACGGGGATCGAAACCGGGGAGCTGTTTTTT
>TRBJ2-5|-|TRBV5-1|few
CASNFRQAGGTQYF
TGCGCCAGCAACTTCAGACAGGCCGGGGGGACCCAGTACTTC
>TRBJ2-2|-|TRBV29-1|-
CSGEDYHENTGELFF
TGCAGCGGTGAAGATTATCATGAGAACACCGGGGAGCTGTTTTTT